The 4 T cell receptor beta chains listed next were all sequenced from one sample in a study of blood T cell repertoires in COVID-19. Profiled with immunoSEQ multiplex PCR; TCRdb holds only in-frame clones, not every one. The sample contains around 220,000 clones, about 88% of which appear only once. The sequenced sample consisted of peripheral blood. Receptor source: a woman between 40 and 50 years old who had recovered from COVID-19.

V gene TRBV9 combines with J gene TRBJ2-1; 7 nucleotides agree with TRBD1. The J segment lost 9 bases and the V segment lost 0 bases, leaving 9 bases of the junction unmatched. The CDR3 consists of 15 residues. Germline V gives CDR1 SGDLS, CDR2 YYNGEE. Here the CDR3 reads CASSVDQGVYAEQFF. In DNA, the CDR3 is TGTGCCAGCAGCGTAGACCAGGGGGTTTACGCTGAGCAGTTCTTC.

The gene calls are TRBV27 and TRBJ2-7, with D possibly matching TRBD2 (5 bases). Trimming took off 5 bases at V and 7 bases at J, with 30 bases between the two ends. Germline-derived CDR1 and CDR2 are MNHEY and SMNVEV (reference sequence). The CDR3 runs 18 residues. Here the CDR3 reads CASSPLAQRSVFAWEQYF. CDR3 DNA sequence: TGTGCCAGCAGTCCTTTAGCCCAGCGGTCTGTGTTCGCCTGGGAGCAGTACTTC.

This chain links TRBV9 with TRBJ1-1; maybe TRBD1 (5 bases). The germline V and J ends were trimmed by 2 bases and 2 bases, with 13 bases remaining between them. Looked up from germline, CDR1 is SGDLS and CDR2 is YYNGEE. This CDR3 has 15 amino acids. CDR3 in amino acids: CASSVAAGPNTEAFF. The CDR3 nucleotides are TGTGCCAGCAGCGTCGCCGCGGGGCCCAACACTGAAGCTTTCTTT.

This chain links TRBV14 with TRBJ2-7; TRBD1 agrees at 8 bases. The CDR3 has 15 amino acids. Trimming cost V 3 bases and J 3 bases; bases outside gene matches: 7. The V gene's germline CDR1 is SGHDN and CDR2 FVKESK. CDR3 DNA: TGTGCCAGCAGCCATCCCCGGACAGGGCACTACGAGCAGTACTTC. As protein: CASSHPRTGHYEQYF.